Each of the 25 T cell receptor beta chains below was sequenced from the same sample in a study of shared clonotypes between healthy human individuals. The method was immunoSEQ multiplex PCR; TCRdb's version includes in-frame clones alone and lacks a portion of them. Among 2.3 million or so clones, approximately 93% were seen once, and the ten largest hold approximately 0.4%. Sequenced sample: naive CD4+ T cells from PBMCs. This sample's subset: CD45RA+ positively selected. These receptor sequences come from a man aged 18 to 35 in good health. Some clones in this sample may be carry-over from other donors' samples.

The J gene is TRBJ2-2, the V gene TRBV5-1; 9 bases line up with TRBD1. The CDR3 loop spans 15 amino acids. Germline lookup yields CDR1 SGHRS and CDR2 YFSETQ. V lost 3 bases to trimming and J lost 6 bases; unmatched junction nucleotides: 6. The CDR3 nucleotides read TGCGCCAGCAGCTCGATGACAGGGGGTCCCGGGGAGCTGTTTTTT. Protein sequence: CASSSMTGGPGELFF. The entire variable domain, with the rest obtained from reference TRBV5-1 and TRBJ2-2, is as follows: KAGVTQTPRYLIKTRGQQVTLSCSPISGHRSVSWYQQTPGQGLQFLFEYFSETQRNKGNFPGRFSGRQFSNSRSEMNVSTLELGDSALYLCASSSMTGGPGELFFGEGSRLTVL.

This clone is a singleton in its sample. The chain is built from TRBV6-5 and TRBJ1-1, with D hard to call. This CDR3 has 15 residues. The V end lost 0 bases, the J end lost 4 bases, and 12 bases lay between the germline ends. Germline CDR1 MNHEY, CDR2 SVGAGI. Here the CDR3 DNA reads TGTGCCAGCAGTTACTCGGTACAGTCGAGCACTGAAGCTTTCTTT. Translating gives CASSYSVQSSTEAFF.

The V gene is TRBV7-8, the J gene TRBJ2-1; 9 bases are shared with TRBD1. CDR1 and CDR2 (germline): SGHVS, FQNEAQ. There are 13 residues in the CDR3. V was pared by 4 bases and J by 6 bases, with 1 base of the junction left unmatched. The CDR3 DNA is TGTGCCAGCAGCTCGGGACAGGGCAATGAGCAGTTCTTC. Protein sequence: CASSSGQGNEQFF.

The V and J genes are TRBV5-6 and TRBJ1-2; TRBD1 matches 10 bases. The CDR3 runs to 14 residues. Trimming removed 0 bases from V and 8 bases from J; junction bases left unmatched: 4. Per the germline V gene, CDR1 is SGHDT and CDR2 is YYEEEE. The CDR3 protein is CASSLDGTGVGYTF. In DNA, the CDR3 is TGTGCCAGCAGCTTGGATGGGACAGGGGTAGGCTACACCTTC.

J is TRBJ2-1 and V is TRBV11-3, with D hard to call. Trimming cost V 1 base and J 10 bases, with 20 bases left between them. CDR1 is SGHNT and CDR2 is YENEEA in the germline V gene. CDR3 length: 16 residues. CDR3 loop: CASSLGGGYGSPEQFF. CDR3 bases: TGTGCCAGCAGCTTAGGAGGTGGGTACGGGTCCCCCGAGCAGTTCTTC.

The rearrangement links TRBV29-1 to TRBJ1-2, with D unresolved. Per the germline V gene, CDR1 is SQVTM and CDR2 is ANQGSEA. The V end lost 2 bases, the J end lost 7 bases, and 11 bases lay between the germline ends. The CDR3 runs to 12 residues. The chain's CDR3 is CSVEMAGVGYTF. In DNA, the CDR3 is TGCAGCGTTGAAATGGCGGGAGTTGGCTACACCTTC.

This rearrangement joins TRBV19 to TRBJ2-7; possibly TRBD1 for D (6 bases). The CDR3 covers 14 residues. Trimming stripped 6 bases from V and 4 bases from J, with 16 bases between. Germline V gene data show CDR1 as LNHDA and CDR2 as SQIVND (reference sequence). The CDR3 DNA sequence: TGTGCCAGTAGCCCCGGGACAACTATATACGAGCAGTACTTC. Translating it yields CASSPGTTIYEQYF.

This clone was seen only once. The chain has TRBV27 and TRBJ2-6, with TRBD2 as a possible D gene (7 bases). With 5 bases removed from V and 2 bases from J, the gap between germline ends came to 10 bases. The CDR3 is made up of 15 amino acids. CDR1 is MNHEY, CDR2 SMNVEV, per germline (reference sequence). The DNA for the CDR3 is TGTGCCAGCAGTGGAGGGGGGGCTGGGGCCAACGTCCTGACTTTC. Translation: CASSGGGAGANVLTF.

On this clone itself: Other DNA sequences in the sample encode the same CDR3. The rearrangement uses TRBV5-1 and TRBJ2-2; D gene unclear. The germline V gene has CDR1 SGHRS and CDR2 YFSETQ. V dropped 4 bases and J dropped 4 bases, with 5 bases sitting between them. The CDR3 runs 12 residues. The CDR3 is CASSPLTGELFF. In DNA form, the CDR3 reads TGCGCCAGCAGCCCCCTCACCGGGGAGCTGTTTTTT.

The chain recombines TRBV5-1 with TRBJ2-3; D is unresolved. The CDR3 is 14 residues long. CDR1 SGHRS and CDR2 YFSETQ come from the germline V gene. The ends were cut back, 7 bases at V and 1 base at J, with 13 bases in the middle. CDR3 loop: CASASAPGTDTQYF. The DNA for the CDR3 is TGCGCCAGCGCCTCGGCGCCAGGCACAGATACGCAGTATTTT.

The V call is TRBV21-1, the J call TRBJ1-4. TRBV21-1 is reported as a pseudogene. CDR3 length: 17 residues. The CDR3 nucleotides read TGTGCCAGCAGCAAAAATGCCAGGGACGCAACTAATGAAAAACTGTTTTTT. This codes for CASSKNARDATNEKLFF.

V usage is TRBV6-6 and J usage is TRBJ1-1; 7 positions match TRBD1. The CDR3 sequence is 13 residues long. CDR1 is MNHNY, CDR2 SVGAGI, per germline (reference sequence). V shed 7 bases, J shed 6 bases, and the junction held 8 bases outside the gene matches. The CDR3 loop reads CASINQGDPEAFF. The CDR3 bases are TGTGCCAGCATCAACCAGGGGGACCCTGAAGCTTTCTTT.

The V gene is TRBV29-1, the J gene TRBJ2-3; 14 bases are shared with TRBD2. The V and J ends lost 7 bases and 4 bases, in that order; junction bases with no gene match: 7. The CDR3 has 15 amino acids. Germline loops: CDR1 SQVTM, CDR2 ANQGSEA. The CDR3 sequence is CSASGTSGSADTQYF. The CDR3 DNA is TGCAGCGCCTCCGGGACTAGCGGGAGCGCAGATACGCAGTATTTT.

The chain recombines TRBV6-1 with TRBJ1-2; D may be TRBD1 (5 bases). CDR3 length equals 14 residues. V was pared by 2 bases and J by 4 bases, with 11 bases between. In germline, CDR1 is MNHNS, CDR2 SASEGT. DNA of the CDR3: TGTGCCAGCAGTGAACCAGGGTTTGGCTATGGCTACACCTTC. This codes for CASSEPGFGYGYTF.

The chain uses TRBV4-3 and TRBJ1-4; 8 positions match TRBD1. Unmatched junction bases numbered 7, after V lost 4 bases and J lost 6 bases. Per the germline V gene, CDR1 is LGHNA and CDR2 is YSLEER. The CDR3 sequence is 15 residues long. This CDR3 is CASSPGQGSDEKLFF. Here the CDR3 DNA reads TGCGCCAGCAGCCCTGGACAGGGATCAGATGAAAAACTGTTTTTT.

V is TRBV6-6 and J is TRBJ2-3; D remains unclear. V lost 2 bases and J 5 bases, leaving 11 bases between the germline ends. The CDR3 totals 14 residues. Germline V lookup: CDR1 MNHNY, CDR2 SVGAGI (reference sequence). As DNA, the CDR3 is TGTGCCAGCAGTTACGTGACTGCTGGAGATACGCAGTATTTT. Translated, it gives CASSYVTAGDTQYF.

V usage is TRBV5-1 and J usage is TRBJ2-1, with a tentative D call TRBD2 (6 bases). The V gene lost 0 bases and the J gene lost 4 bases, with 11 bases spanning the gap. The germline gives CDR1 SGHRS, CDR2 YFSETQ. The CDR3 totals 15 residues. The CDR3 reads CASSLATSRYNEQFF. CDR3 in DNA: TGCGCCAGCAGCTTGGCCACTAGCAGATACAATGAGCAGTTCTTC.

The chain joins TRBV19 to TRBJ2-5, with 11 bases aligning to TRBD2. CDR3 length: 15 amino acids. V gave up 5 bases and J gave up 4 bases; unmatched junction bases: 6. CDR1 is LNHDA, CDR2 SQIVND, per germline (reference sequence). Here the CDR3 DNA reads TGTGCCAGTAGTGGTAGCGGGAGGGCCGGAGAGACCCAGTACTTC. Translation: CASSGSGRAGETQYF.

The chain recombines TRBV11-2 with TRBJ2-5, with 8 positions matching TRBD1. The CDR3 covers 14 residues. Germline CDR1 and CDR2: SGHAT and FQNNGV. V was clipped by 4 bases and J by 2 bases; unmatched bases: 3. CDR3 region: CASSSRGRQETQYF. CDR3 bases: TGTGCCAGCAGCTCCAGGGGGCGTCAAGAGACCCAGTACTTC.

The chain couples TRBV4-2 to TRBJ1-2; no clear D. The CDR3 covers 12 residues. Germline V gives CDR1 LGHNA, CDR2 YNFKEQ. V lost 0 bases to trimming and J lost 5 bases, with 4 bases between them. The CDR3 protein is CASSQDQYGYTF. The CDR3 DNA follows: TGTGCCAGCAGCCAAGATCAGTATGGCTACACCTTC.

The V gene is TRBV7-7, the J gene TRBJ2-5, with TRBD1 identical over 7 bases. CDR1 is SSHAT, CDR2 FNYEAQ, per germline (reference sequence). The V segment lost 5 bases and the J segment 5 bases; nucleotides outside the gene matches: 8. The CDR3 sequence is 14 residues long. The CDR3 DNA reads TGTGCCAGCAGCACAACAGGGGTAGGGGAGACCCAGTACTTC. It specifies CASSTTGVGETQYF. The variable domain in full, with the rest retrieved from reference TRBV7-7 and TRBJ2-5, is GAGVSQSPRYKVTKRGQDVTLRCDPISSHATLYWYQQALGQGPEFLTYFNYEAQPDKSGLPSDRFSAERPEGSISTLTIQRTEQRDSAMYRCASSTTGVGETQYFGPGTRLLVL.

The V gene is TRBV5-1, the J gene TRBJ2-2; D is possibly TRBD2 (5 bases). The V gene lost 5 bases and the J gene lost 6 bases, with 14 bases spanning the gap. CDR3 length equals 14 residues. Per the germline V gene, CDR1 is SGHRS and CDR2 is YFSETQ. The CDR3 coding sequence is TGCGCCAGCAGTACGGACCCGAGGGCCGGGGAGCTGTTTTTT. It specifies CASSTDPRAGELFF. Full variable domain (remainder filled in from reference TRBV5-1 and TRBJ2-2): KAGVTQTPRYLIKTRGQQVTLSCSPISGHRSVSWYQQTPGQGLQFLFEYFSETQRNKGNFPGRFSGRQFSNSRSEMNVSTLELGDSALYLCASSTDPRAGELFFGEGSRLTVL.

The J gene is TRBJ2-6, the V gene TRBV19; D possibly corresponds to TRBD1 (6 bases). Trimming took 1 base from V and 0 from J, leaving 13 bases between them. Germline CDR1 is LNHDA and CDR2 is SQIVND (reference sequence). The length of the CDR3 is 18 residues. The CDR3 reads CASSIGLQGRSGANVLTF. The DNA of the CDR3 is TGTGCCAGTAGTATAGGCCTACAGGGTCGCTCTGGGGCCAACGTCCTGACTTTC.

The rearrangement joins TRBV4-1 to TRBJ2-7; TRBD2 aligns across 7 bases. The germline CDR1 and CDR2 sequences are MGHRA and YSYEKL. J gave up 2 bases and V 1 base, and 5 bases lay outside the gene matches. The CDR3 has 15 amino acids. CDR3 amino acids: CASSQGRGGTYEQYF. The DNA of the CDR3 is TGCGCCAGCAGCCAAGGGAGGGGAGGGACCTACGAGCAGTACTTC.

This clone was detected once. The CDR3 nucleotides read TGCGCCAGCAGCCTCCTAGTGGAGAACACTGAAGCTTTCTTT. This translates into CASSLLVENTEAFF. The chain recombines TRBV5-1 with TRBJ1-1; no firm D call. Germline V lookup: CDR1 SGHRS, CDR2 YFSETQ. The ends were cut back, 4 bases at V and 1 base at J, with 11 bases in the middle. The CDR3 is 14 residues long.